The TCR beta chain described here comes from a study of graft-versus-host responses after intestinal transplantation. Study-level information: All recipients were transplanted with multivisceral, liver-intestinal, or isolated intestinal grafts.

TCRdb keeps only in-frame clones here, not all; method: immunoSEQ multiplex PCR. The profile covers roughly 9,700 clones, with approximately 40% appearing a single time and around an eighth taken by the ten largest. Co-plated with some 200,000 CFSE-labeled responder cells were some 200,000 irradiated, violet-dye-labeled stimulator cells. The reaction was completed, and proliferating CFSE-low CD3+CD4+ and CD3+CD8+ responders were then sorted. The table lists this clone with a few counts. The study's findings and limits: GvH clones surfaced in recipient marrow, some emerging earlier in ileum or blood.

The CDR3 contains 14 residues. The rearrangement joins TRBV12-2 to TRBJ2-7; the table calls TRBD1, which could not be checked here. TRBV12-2 is a pseudogene segment. This clonotype originated in a human patient who received an intestinal transplant. This sample comprised alloreactive CD8+ T cells from a mixed lymphocyte reaction culture, obtained before intestinal transplant. The subset was: CFSE-low proliferating T cells sorted from approximately 6-day pre-transplant mixed lymphocyte reaction (GvH or HvG direction). The CDR3 reads CASRLKGETYEQYF. Written as DNA, the CDR3 is TGTGCAAGTCGCTTAAAGGGGGAAACCTACGAGCAGTACTTC.